This T cell receptor beta chain was found in a study of PD-1 blockade in mismatch repair-deficient tumors. Method: immunoSEQ multiplex PCR; TCRdb's copy keeps in-frame clones and lacks some. This table holds 75,000 to 85,000 clones, 81% found once. CDR3 size: 16 residues. Germline lookup yields CDR1 SGHTA and CDR2 FQGTGA. V gave up 5 bases and J gave up 0 bases, with 11 bases separating them. The genes are TRBV7-3 and TRBJ2-6, with D maybe TRBD1 (7 bases). This sequence was found in an adult with mismatch repair-deficient cancer. The source material was peripheral blood, sampled 12 weeks after starting pembrolizumab. CDR3 DNA: TGTGCCAGCAGCCCGGAGGGGGCCTCTGGGGCCAACGTCCTGACTTTC. Protein sequence: CASSPEGASGANVLTF. The whole variable domain, remainder taken from reference TRBV7-3 and TRBJ2-6, is GAGVSQTPSNKVTEKGKYVELRCDPISGHTALYWYRQSLGQGPEFLIYFQGTGAADDSGLPNDRFFAVRPEGSVSTLKIQRTERGDSAVYLCASSPEGASGANVLTFGAGSRLTVL.